Shown below are 9 T cell receptor beta chains from a single sample sequenced in a study of response to subunit inactivated influenza vaccine. TCRdb re-called the RT-PCR reads through MiXCR, storing one row per CDR3 protein. The table shows approximately 160,000 distinct CDR3 sequences, with about 10% occurring only once. Sequencing used CD8+ T cells sorted from PBMCs, obtained less than 30 months after vaccination. All receptors come from a man between 50 and 69 years old who received an inactivated influenza vaccine.

The V call is TRBV7-9, the J call TRBJ2-2; TRBD1 matches at 7 bases. V lost 0 bases and J lost 5; bases outside the gene matches: 3. Germline loops: CDR1 SEHNR, CDR2 FQNEAQ (reference sequence). This CDR3 has 15 residues. CDR3 amino acids: CASSLAGGHTGELFF. CDR3 in DNA: TGTGCCAGCAGCTTAGCAGGGGGCCATACCGGGGAGCTGTTTTTT.

This clonotype has more than one count but fewer than ten. This chain connects TRBV4-2 to TRBJ2-7; 8 nucleotides agree with TRBD1. The CDR3 extends over 16 amino acids. Germline values: CDR1 LGHNA, CDR2 YNFKEQ. Germline trimming cut 4 bases from V and 0 bases from J; bases unmatched to any gene: 8. DNA of the CDR3: TGTGCCAGCAGCCTTACAGACAGGGGAAGCTCCTACGAGCAGTACTTC. It yields the protein CASSLTDRGSSYEQYF.

The chain carries TRBV7-9 and TRBJ1-1, with D hard to call. Per the germline V gene, CDR1 is SEHNR and CDR2 is FQNEAQ (reference sequence). This CDR3 is built from 12 residues. Trimming left V 1 base short and J 11 bases short, with 11 bases between. CDR3 sequence (DNA): TGTGCCAGCAGCTTAGGACCCGCCGGGGCTTTCTTT. It is translated as CASSLGPAGAFF.

This clonotype was recorded a few times. This sequence joins TRBV10-3 and TRBJ2-1; TRBD1 aligns across 12 bases. The J segment lost 8 bases and the V segment lost 2 bases, leaving 7 bases of the junction unmatched. Germline CDR1 reads ENHRY; CDR2 reads SYGVKD. There are 16 residues in the CDR3. CDR3 in DNA: TGTGCCATCAGTGAGCCGGGACAGGGGGCGGTGGATGAGCAGTTCTTC. It translates to CAISEPGQGAVDEQFF.

About this clonotype itself: A junction end diverges from the germline sequence, so it may reflect a read error. The V call is TRBV27, the J call TRBJ2-3; perhaps TRBD2 as D (6 bases). CDR3 length: 17 amino acids. CDR1 and CDR2 from the germline V gene are MNHEY and SMNVEV (reference sequence). CDR3 nucleotides: TGTGCCAGCAGTCCGCGGTTCCCGGAGGGGCTTACAGAGACGCAGTATTTT. Its protein product is CASSPRFPEGLTETQYF.

A word on this clonotype: Its ends do not fully match the called genes, so a read error is possible. V and J are TRBV7-9 and TRBJ2-1; 9 bases agree with TRBD2. CDR1 is SEHNR, CDR2 FQNEAQ, per germline (reference sequence). The CDR3 consists of 12 residues. For the CDR3, the DNA is TGTGCCAGCAGCCCGGGTCTGGTAGCGGGGGACTTC. Its protein is CASSPGLVAGDF.

This sequence joins TRBV7-9 and TRBJ2-5; D not resolved. Trimming cost V 8 bases and J 5 bases, with 18 bases left between them. From germline, CDR1 is SEHNR and CDR2 FQNEAQ (reference sequence). This CDR3 spans 14 amino acids. CDR3 in DNA: TGTGCCAGCCAAAGGGCGGCCCGTAGGGAGACCCAGTACTTC. It is translated as CASQRAARRETQYF.

This clonotype showed up just a few times. The chain is built from TRBV7-8 and TRBJ2-5, with 10 bases identical to TRBD2. This CDR3 contains 15 residues. In germline, CDR1 is SGHVS, CDR2 FQNEAQ. The trim removed 3 bases at V and 1 base at J, leaving 2 bases unmatched. CDR3 loop: CASSFLAGVQETQYF. The CDR3 coding sequence is TGTGCCAGCAGCTTCCTAGCGGGGGTCCAAGAGACCCAGTACTTC.

A few counts support this clonotype. The chain carries TRBV28 and TRBJ2-7; 9 positions match TRBD1. Germline CDR1 is MDHEN and CDR2 is SYDVKM. J gave up 4 bases and V 6 bases, and 10 bases lay outside the gene matches. The CDR3 is made up of 15 amino acids. DNA of the CDR3: TGTGCCAGCAGAAGCAGGGACAGGGCCACTTACGAGCAGTACTTC. Its protein is CASRSRDRATYEQYF.